Below are 18 T cell receptor beta chains sequenced from a single sample in a study of blood T cells in healthy people across ages. A sample-barcoded 5' primer and a J-beta primer mix were used in a second PCR of roughly 6 to 12 cycles. In TCRdb, the 5' RACE reads were re-called with MiXCR into one record per CDR3 protein. Counted here are approximately 800,000 distinct CDR3 sequences, around 62% occurring once; the ten biggest clones make up 25% to 35%. The sequencing input was blood. These receptors were collected from a man aged 25-45 years in good health.

The chain is built from TRBV29-1 and TRBJ1-2, with 9 nucleotides matching TRBD1. The CDR3 is 12 residues long. The trim removed 7 bases at V and 7 bases at J, leaving 7 bases unmatched. Germline values: CDR1 SQVTM, CDR2 ANQGSEA. The CDR3: CSAAGTGSGYTF. The CDR3, as DNA: TGCAGCGCTGCAGGGACAGGGTCTGGCTACACCTTC.

As concerns this clonotype: This likely comes from a read error, as the CDR3 has no conserved phenylalanine or tryptophan at its end. The DNA is left out, because the CDR3 cannot be placed on it with certainty; the CDR3 is given as TCRdb lists it. The chain is built from TRBV5-1 and TRBJ2-4; TRBD2 is the table's D call, not checked against the DNA. The CDR3 region is 12 residues in length, termini included. Germline V CDR1 and CDR2: SGHRS, YFSETQ. The CDR3: CASSLDGGEEYV.

This clonotype has only a few counts. The gene calls are TRBV29-1 and TRBJ2-5; tentative D call: TRBD1 (5 bases). From germline, CDR1 is SQVTM and CDR2 ANQGSEA. The CDR3 is 13 residues long. Deletions cut 2 bases from V and 5 bases from J, with 12 bases between. DNA for the CDR3: TGCAGCGTTGAAAAGGGCCAGGGCGAGACCCAGTACTTC. Protein: CSVEKGQGETQYF.

The gene calls are TRBV7-2 and TRBJ2-7, with D possibly being TRBD1 (7 bases). Germline V lookup: CDR1 SGHTA, CDR2 FQGNSA. This CDR3 has 16 residues. V was trimmed by 0 bases and J by 4 bases, leaving 16 bases between them. The CDR3 spells CASSLALQAGGYEQYF. CDR3 sequence (DNA): TGTGCCAGCAGCTTAGCGCTGCAAGCAGGGGGGTACGAGCAGTACTTC.

J is TRBJ2-7 and V is TRBV3-1; D not certain. Trimming shortened V by 1 base and J by 3 bases, and 7 bases separated the two germline ends. The CDR3 runs to 13 residues. CDR1 is LGHDT and CDR2 is YNNKEL in the germline V gene (reference sequence). The CDR3 region is CASSQAGFYEQYF. The CDR3 bases are TGTGCCAGCAGCCAAGCGGGCTTCTACGAGCAGTACTTC.

In nucleotides, the CDR3 is TGTGCCAGCAGCGTAGAGGGACTAGAGCAGTTCTTC. Translating it yields CASSVEGLEQFF. This chain joins TRBV9 and TRBJ2-1; 7 positions agree with TRBD2. This CDR3 is 12 amino acids long. Losses at the gene ends were 0 bases for V and 10 bases for J; bases not matched to a gene: 1. Germline V gives CDR1 SGDLS, CDR2 YYNGEE.

This clonotype was picked up a small number of times. CDR3 nucleotides: TGTGCCAGCAGTCTCGACAGCAGTCTCTACGAGCAGTACTTC. This codes for CASSLDSSLYEQYF. The chain employs TRBV6-5 and TRBJ2-7; D possibly corresponds to TRBD1 (5 bases). CDR1 MNHEY and CDR2 SVGAGI come from the germline V gene. Trimming cost V 5 bases and J 3 bases, with 14 bases left between them. This CDR3 contains 14 residues.

This chain connects TRBV19 to TRBJ2-7; D is uncertain. This CDR3 is 13 amino acids long. Trimming took off 0 bases at V and 4 bases at J, with 7 bases between the two ends. Germline V lookup: CDR1 LNHDA, CDR2 SQIVND (reference sequence). CDR3 sequence (DNA): TGTGCCAGTAGTATAGAGCCCCATTACGAGCAGTACTTC. This gives the protein CASSIEPHYEQYF.

This clonotype was observed at least ten times. The chain uses TRBV12-3 or TRBV12-4 and TRBJ1-2; possible D gene TRBD1, 5 bases. Trimming stripped 6 bases from V and 5 bases from J, with 7 bases between. There are 11 residues in the CDR3. DNA for the CDR3: TGTGCCAGCAGCTCAGGGTATGGCTACACCTTC. Translating it yields CASSSGYGYTF.

The chain has TRBV9 and TRBJ2-1; the D gene is possibly TRBD2 (7 bases). This CDR3 region has 15 residues. V was trimmed by 0 bases and J by 6 bases, leaving 13 bases between them. Germline CDR1 is SGDLS and CDR2 is YYNGEE. CDR3 DNA sequence: TGTGCCAGCAGCGTAGTTGGGGGGGCGGCCAATGAGCAGTTCTTC. This gives the protein CASSVVGGAANEQFF.

The chain joins TRBV6-6 to TRBJ2-7; 11 nucleotides agree with TRBD1. Germline V gene sequence: CDR1 MNHNY, CDR2 SVGAGI (reference sequence). The V and J ends lost 2 bases and 5 bases, in that order; junction bases with no gene match: 11. The CDR3 is 17 residues long. The CDR3 loop reads CASSYRSGQGGIDEQYF. The CDR3 DNA reads as TGTGCCAGCAGTTACAGATCGGGACAGGGGGGAATAGACGAGCAGTACTTC.

This chain joins TRBV2 and TRBJ1-2; no clear D gene. Germline CDR1 is SNHLY and CDR2 is FYNNEI. Between the trimmed V and J ends, which lost 1 base and 4 bases, there was a span of 7 bases. CDR3 length: 13 residues. Here the CDR3 DNA reads TGTGCCAGCAGTGAAGTCCCAGCCTATGGCTACACCTTC. This codes for CASSEVPAYGYTF.

The chain combines TRBV27 with TRBJ1-4; the D gene is possibly TRBD1 (6 bases). V gave up 3 bases and J gave up 10 bases, with 15 bases separating them. Germline CDR1 reads MNHEY; CDR2 reads SMNVEV (reference sequence). This CDR3 region has 14 residues. In DNA form, the CDR3 reads TGTGCCAGCAGTTTTAGCAGGGGTAGTGCAAAACTGTTTTTT. Protein: CASSFSRGSAKLFF.

The V gene is TRBV9, the J gene TRBJ2-1; D is ambiguous. The CDR3 length is 12 residues. Germline loops: CDR1 SGDLS, CDR2 YYNGEE. Trimming pared 4 bases from V and 8 bases from J, leaving 10 bases between. CDR3 loop: CASSSQQDEQFF. The CDR3 DNA is TGTGCCAGCAGCTCCCAGCAGGATGAGCAGTTCTTC. The full variable domain, its missing parts supplied by reference TRBV9 and TRBJ2-1, is DSGVTQTPKHLITATGQRVTLRCSPRSGDLSVYWYQQSLDQGLQFLIQYYNGEERAKGNILERFSAQQFPDLHSELNLSSLELGDSALYFCASSSQQDEQFFGPGTRLTVL.

This clonotype came up a few times. V gene TRBV20-1 combines with J gene TRBJ2-7, with 9 bases lining up with TRBD1. This CDR3 is 13 amino acids long. The trim removed 3 bases at V and 3 bases at J, leaving 3 bases unmatched. CDR1 is DFQATT, CDR2 SNEGSKA, per germline (reference sequence). The CDR3 DNA follows: TGCAGTGCTAGGGGGACAGGGAACTACGAGCAGTACTTC. This encodes CSARGTGNYEQYF.

This chain joins TRBV10-2 and TRBJ2-7; D is tentatively TRBD1 or TRBD2 (5 bases each). The V end was cut by 1 base, the J end by 3 bases, with 10 bases between. The CDR3 extends over 14 amino acids. CDR1 is WSHSY and CDR2 is SAAADI in the germline V gene. CDR3 sequence: CASSEYGTYYEQYF. DNA of the CDR3: TGCGCCAGCAGTGAGTATGGGACCTACTACGAGCAGTACTTC.

The chain is built from TRBV29-1 and TRBJ1-5; 7 bases line up with TRBD1. Trimming took 4 bases from V and 2 from J; bases not matched to a gene: 2. The V gene's germline CDR1 is SQVTM and CDR2 ANQGSEA. This CDR3 has 13 amino acids. This CDR3 is CSVVTGGNQPQHF. CDR3 DNA: TGCAGCGTTGTCACAGGGGGCAATCAGCCCCAGCATTTT.

The genes are TRBV4-3 and TRBJ1-6; D is perhaps TRBD1 (6 bases). Trimming removed 1 base from V and 6 bases from J, with 10 bases in between. This CDR3 contains 15 residues. Germline-derived CDR1 and CDR2 are LGHNA and YSLEER. For the CDR3, the DNA is TGCGCCAGCAGCCAAGCAGGACAGCCTAATTCACCCCTCCACTTT. This gives the protein CASSQAGQPNSPLHF.